The 21 T cell receptor beta chains below all came from one sample that was sequenced in a study of T cell responses to AZD1222 COVID-19 vaccine. The data were produced by immunoSEQ multiplex PCR, yet TCRdb's version contains in-frame clones alone and is incomplete. This sample has more than 100,000 clones, with approximately 91% found just once. Sequencing was performed on peripheral blood, taken on day 0 of AZD1222 vaccination. These receptors were taken from an adult in good health.

This clone was seen a single time. The rearrangement links TRBV4-3 to TRBJ2-1, with a possible D match to TRBD2 (7 bases). V was clipped by 4 bases and J by 4 bases, with 14 bases between them. Germline V gene lookup returns CDR1 LGHNA and CDR2 YSLEER. This CDR3 has 15 residues. This CDR3 reads CASSPGGLLYNEQFF. CDR3 nucleotide sequence: TGCGCCAGCAGCCCCGGGGGGCTTCTGTACAATGAGCAGTTCTTC.

The chain recombines TRBV6-2 or TRBV6-3 with TRBJ2-3; D gene ambiguous. Looked up from germline, CDR1 is MNHEY and CDR2 is SVGEGT. The CDR3 loop spans 14 amino acids. The V end lost 6 bases, the J end lost 6 bases, and 16 bases lay between the germline ends. The CDR3 loop is CASSHPARQDTQYF. The CDR3 DNA sequence: TGTGCCAGCAGCCACCCCGCACGGCAGGATACGCAGTATTTT.

This chain connects TRBV5-1 to TRBJ2-7; tentative D call: TRBD2 (5 bases). V was cut by 0 bases and J by 2 bases, with 9 bases left in between. The CDR3 spans 14 residues. Germline V gene sequence: CDR1 SGHRS, CDR2 YFSETQ. The CDR3 DNA follows: TGCGCCAGCAGCTTGGAAGAGGGTACCTACGAGCAGTACTTC. This encodes CASSLEEGTYEQYF.

This clone was recorded once. This chain uses TRBV30 with TRBJ1-2; D call uncertain. This CDR3 comprises 10 residues. The ends were cut back, 5 bases at V and 1 base at J, with 2 bases in the middle. Germline values: CDR1 GTSNPN, CDR2 SVGIG (reference sequence). CDR3 coding DNA: TGTGCCTGGCTTAACTATGGCTACACCTTC. It yields the protein CAWLNYGYTF.

J is TRBJ1-3 and V is TRBV27, with D perhaps TRBD1 (5 bases). With 6 bases removed from V and 4 bases from J, the gap between germline ends came to 13 bases. The CDR3 runs to 14 residues. Germline V gene data show CDR1 as MNHEY and CDR2 as SMNVEV (reference sequence). The CDR3 sequence is CASRSRDAGNTIYF. CDR3 DNA: TGTGCCAGCAGATCTCGGGACGCGGGAAACACCATATATTTT.

The rearrangement joins TRBV19 to TRBJ1-1; D perhaps matches TRBD1 (5 bases). V was shortened by 2 bases and J by 9 bases, with 13 bases between the two germline ends. The CDR3 covers 13 residues. Germline V gives CDR1 LNHDA, CDR2 SQIVND (reference sequence). The CDR3 DNA sequence: TGTGCCAGTAGTATATCGACGGGGGGGAAAGCTTTCTTT. As protein: CASSISTGGKAFF.

The CDR3 protein is CASSPMDSTDTQYF. The CDR3 DNA is TGTGCCAGCAGCCCGATGGACTCCACAGATACGCAGTATTTT. The rearrangement uses TRBV7-8 and TRBJ2-3; D might be TRBD2 (5 bases). The length of the CDR3 is 14 residues. In germline, CDR1 is SGHVS, CDR2 FQNEAQ. Trimming removed 5 bases at V and 2 bases at J, with 11 bases between.

The V and J genes are TRBV27 and TRBJ2-7, with D perhaps matching TRBD1 (5 bases). Between the trimmed V and J ends, which lost 6 bases and 3 bases, there was a span of 21 bases. Germline assignment: CDR1 MNHEY and CDR2 SMNVEV (reference sequence). The CDR3 contains 16 residues. The DNA for the CDR3 is TGTGCCAGCAGCAGTGTAGAGAGGCAGGGTAGCTACGAGCAGTACTTC. The encoded protein is CASSSVERQGSYEQYF.

This clone was counted once. This sequence joins TRBV7-9 and TRBJ1-1; 7 bases line up with TRBD1. Germline CDR1 is SEHNR and CDR2 is FQNEAQ (reference sequence). The CDR3 extends over 16 amino acids. Unmatched junction bases numbered 12, after V lost 5 bases and J lost 3 bases. The CDR3 DNA sequence: TGTGCCAGCAGCCCAGGGGGGCAGGGGCTGTACACTGAAGCTTTCTTT. This codes for CASSPGGQGLYTEAFF.

This sequence joins TRBV6-6 and TRBJ2-1, with D perhaps assigned TRBD1 or TRBD2 (6 bases each). The CDR3 totals 14 residues. The germline V gene has CDR1 MNHNY and CDR2 SVGAGI (reference sequence). V was shortened by 0 bases and J by 7 bases, with 10 bases between the two germline ends. Written as DNA, the CDR3 is TGTGCCAGCAGTTACTCTCTAGGGGGGAATGAGCAGTTCTTC. Amino acid sequence: CASSYSLGGNEQFF.

This clone has just a few counts. V gene TRBV7-6 combines with J gene TRBJ1-2, with D tentatively TRBD1 (5 bases). CDR3 length equals 13 residues. V lost 5 bases and J 2 bases, leaving 9 bases between the germline ends. From germline, CDR1 is SGHVS and CDR2 FNYEAQ. CDR3 residues: CASSPTDNYGYTF. The CDR3 region has the DNA TGTGCCAGCAGCCCGACAGACAACTATGGCTACACCTTC.

The V gene is TRBV7-2, the J gene TRBJ2-1, with 12 bases identical to TRBD2. This CDR3 has 16 residues. The germline V gene encodes CDR1 SGHTA and CDR2 FQGNSA. J lost 7 bases, V lost 2 bases, and 6 bases had no gene match. In DNA form, the CDR3 reads TGTGCCAGCAGCTTACTAGGGCTAGCGGGAGGGAATGAGCAGTTCTTC. Translating gives CASSLLGLAGGNEQFF.

This clone was observed a few times. This chain joins TRBV2 and TRBJ1-2, with D hard to call. The length of the CDR3 is 15 residues. The germline gives CDR1 SNHLY, CDR2 FYNNEI. Deletions cut 3 bases from V and 4 bases from J, with 15 bases between. CDR3 coding DNA: TGTGCCAGCAGTGATGTTCGGGGATTCGGCTATGGCTACACCTTC. Protein sequence: CASSDVRGFGYGYTF.

The chain is built from TRBV7-6 and TRBJ1-6, with a weak D call TRBD1 (5 bases). The CDR3 extends over 15 amino acids. Germline values: CDR1 SGHVS, CDR2 FNYEAQ. V gave up 5 bases and J gave up 7 bases, with 15 bases separating them. This CDR3 is CASSQNRDGNSPLHF. The CDR3 DNA reads as TGTGCCAGCAGCCAGAACCGGGACGGCAATTCACCCCTCCACTTT.

The chain has TRBV7-2 and TRBJ1-3, with a tentative D call TRBD1 (6 bases). Trimming removed 3 bases from V and 4 bases from J, with 10 bases in between. CDR1 and CDR2 (germline): SGHTA, FQGNSA. This CDR3 region has 14 residues. CDR3 sequence reads: CASSFGGQGNTIYF. CDR3 in DNA: TGTGCCAGCAGCTTTGGGGGGCAAGGAAACACCATATATTTT.

This clone has just a few counts. This rearrangement joins TRBV6-5 to TRBJ2-7; 12 bases line up with TRBD2. Germline assignment: CDR1 MNHEY and CDR2 SVGAGI. The CDR3 has 15 residues. V dropped 5 bases and J dropped 3; count of bases not matched to a gene: 5. CDR3 in amino acids: CASSLGLAGNYEQYF. For the CDR3, the DNA is TGTGCCAGCAGTCTTGGACTAGCGGGAAACTACGAGCAGTACTTC.

The rearrangement joins TRBV7-2 to TRBJ2-3; D perhaps matches TRBD1 (7 bases). V shed 1 base and J shed 4 bases, with 12 bases lying between them. Germline loops: CDR1 SGHTA, CDR2 FQGNSA. The CDR3 spans 15 residues. The CDR3 sequence is CASSLDLRGADTQYF. In nucleotides, the CDR3 is TGTGCCAGCAGCTTAGATCTCAGGGGGGCAGATACGCAGTATTTT.

The genes are TRBV4-1 and TRBJ1-5, with 7 nucleotides matching TRBD1. Germline assignment: CDR1 MGHRA and CDR2 YSYEKL. The CDR3 contains 16 residues. V dropped 0 bases and J dropped 6; count of bases not matched to a gene: 8. The CDR3 protein is CASSQDSYRGGQPQHF. The CDR3, as DNA: TGCGCCAGCAGCCAAGACTCTTACAGGGGTGGTCAGCCCCAGCATTTT.

This chain uses TRBV29-1 with TRBJ1-5, with 8 positions matching TRBD1. Germline CDR1 reads SQVTM; CDR2 reads ANQGSEA. This CDR3 has 13 amino acids. The junction had 5 bases not matched to a gene; V was cut back by 6 bases and J by 4 bases. CDR3: CSVLGQGNQPQHF. The CDR3 coding sequence is TGCAGCGTACTTGGACAGGGAAATCAGCCCCAGCATTTT.

This chain links TRBV5-8 with TRBJ1-1; 8 bases map to TRBD1. CDR1 is SGHTS and CDR2 is YDEGEE in the germline V gene. CDR3 length: 13 amino acids. V gave up 5 bases and J gave up 4 bases; unmatched junction bases: 4. The CDR3 DNA reads as TGTGCCAGCAGACCAGGGGGCAGCACTGAAGCTTTCTTT. This sequence encodes CASRPGGSTEAFF.

This sequence joins TRBV5-1 and TRBJ1-2, with D perhaps TRBD1 (5 bases). CDR1 and CDR2 from the germline V gene are SGHRS and YFSETQ. V lost 5 bases and J 1 base, leaving 9 bases between the germline ends. This CDR3 is 13 amino acids long. DNA for the CDR3: TGCGCCAGCAGGCTGGGGGGTAACTATGGCTACACCTTC. Its protein product is CASRLGGNYGYTF.